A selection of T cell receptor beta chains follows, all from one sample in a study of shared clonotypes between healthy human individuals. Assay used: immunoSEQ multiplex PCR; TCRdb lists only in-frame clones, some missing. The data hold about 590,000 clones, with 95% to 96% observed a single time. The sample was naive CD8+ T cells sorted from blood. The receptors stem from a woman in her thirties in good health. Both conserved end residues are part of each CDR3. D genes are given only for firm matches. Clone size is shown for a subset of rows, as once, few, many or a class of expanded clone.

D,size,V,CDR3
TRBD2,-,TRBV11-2,CASSSRTSGRVYEQYF
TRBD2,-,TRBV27,CASSLFGGSESYNEQFF
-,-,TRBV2,CASRPNDGTVAQHF
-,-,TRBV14,CASSFRQGRGYEQYF
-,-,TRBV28,CASSLSNPYEQYF
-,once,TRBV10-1,CASSDGVSYEQYF
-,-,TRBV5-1,CASSWTFTGFNTGDEKLFF
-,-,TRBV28,CASSFDYRSTYEQYF
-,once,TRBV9,CASSVDGGNTIYF
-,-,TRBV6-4,CASSDSWGKSYTF
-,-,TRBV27,CASSLWGGSNQPQHF
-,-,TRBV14,CASSHRTGYNEQFF